This entry lists 10 T cell receptor beta chains sequenced from one sample in a study of OX40 agonist ivuxolimab in advanced cancers. The assay was immunoSEQ multiplex PCR, and TCRdb's table has in-frame clones only and misses some. The data show about 75,000 clones, roughly nine tenths seen once. The sample consisted of CD4+ or CD8+ T cells sorted from blood, taken in a trial of the OX40 agonist ivuxolimab. These receptors came from an adult with an advanced solid tumor such as melanoma, head and neck, liver or kidney cancer.

This sequence joins TRBV28 and TRBJ1-5, with D maybe TRBD1 (5 bases). The CDR3 contains 12 residues. The germline V gene encodes CDR1 MDHEN and CDR2 SYDVKM. Trimming cost V 5 bases and J 11 bases, with 13 bases left between them. CDR3 DNA: TGTGCCAGCAGTATACAGGCAATAGCCCAGCATTTT. Translated, it gives CASSIQAIAQHF.

This chain joins TRBV7-2 and TRBJ2-3; no clear D. The CDR3 length is 12 residues. In germline, CDR1 is SGHTA, CDR2 FQGNSA. Trimming removed 3 bases from V and 0 bases from J, with 1 base in between. Here the CDR3 DNA reads TGTGCCAGCAGCTTCAGCACAGATACGCAGTATTTT. Amino acid sequence: CASSFSTDTQYF.

The chain joins TRBV19 to TRBJ2-7; D is possibly TRBD1 (5 bases). The V and J ends lost 9 bases and 2 bases respectively, with 11 bases between them. The CDR3 contains 12 residues. The germline V gene has CDR1 LNHDA and CDR2 SQIVND (reference sequence). The DNA of the CDR3 is TGTGCCAGCCCAGGGCCGACCTACGAGCAGTACTTC. This translates into CASPGPTYEQYF.

The chain has TRBV4-1 and TRBJ2-2; weak D call: TRBD1 (6 bases). The V end was cut by 7 bases, the J end by 1 base, with 13 bases between. This CDR3 has 15 amino acids. From germline, CDR1 is MGHRA and CDR2 YSYEKL. CDR3: CASKRPGVNTGELFF. The CDR3 DNA is TGCGCCAGCAAAAGGCCAGGGGTGAACACCGGGGAGCTGTTTTTT.

This clone was counted once. The rearrangement uses TRBV28 and TRBJ1-4; no reliable D call. Germline values: CDR1 MDHEN, CDR2 SYDVKM. The V gene lost 6 bases and the J gene lost 2 bases, with 4 bases spanning the gap. The CDR3 is 12 amino acids. CDR3 amino acids: CASRQTNEKLFF. The DNA of the CDR3 is TGTGCCAGCAGACAGACTAATGAAAAACTGTTTTTT.

The CDR3 region has the DNA TGTGCCAGCAGCTTAGGTGGAGGGAAATCCTACAATGAGCAGTTCTTC. Its translation: CASSLGGGKSYNEQFF. The chain joins TRBV7-2 to TRBJ2-1; weak D call: TRBD2 (6 bases). V lost 1 base and J lost 1, with 11 bases in between. Germline V CDR1 and CDR2: SGHTA, FQGNSA. This CDR3 has 16 amino acids.

The rearrangement links TRBV7-8 to TRBJ2-7; 7 positions agree with TRBD1. J gave up 4 bases and V 2 bases, and 14 bases lay outside the gene matches. Germline V gene lookup returns CDR1 SGHVS and CDR2 FQNEAQ. This CDR3 has 17 amino acids. The CDR3: CASSLYRNYRQGYEQYF. In DNA, the CDR3 is TGTGCCAGCAGCTTATACCGTAATTATAGACAGGGATACGAGCAGTACTTC.

This clone was seen just once. V gene TRBV5-4 combines with J gene TRBJ1-2; D is perhaps TRBD1 (5 bases). This CDR3 is built from 13 residues. Deletions cut 2 bases from V and 2 bases from J, with 7 bases between. In germline, CDR1 is SGHNT, CDR2 YYREEE (reference sequence). For the CDR3, the DNA is TGTGCCAGCAGCTTAAAGGGGAACTATGGCTACACCTTC. Translated: CASSLKGNYGYTF.

The genes are TRBV30 and TRBJ1-3; no reliable D call. The CDR3 contains 15 residues. Germline values: CDR1 GTSNPN, CDR2 SVGIG (reference sequence). V was cut by 0 bases and J by 0 bases, with 9 bases left in between. CDR3 sequence: CAWSVSPSSGNTIYF. DNA of the CDR3: TGTGCCTGGAGTGTATCTCCCAGCTCTGGAAACACCATATATTTT.

The V gene is TRBV5-4, the J gene TRBJ1-2; D unclear. The germline gives CDR1 SGHNT, CDR2 YYREEE (reference sequence). With 3 bases removed from V and 4 bases from J, the gap between germline ends came to 10 bases. The length of the CDR3 is 13 residues. The CDR3 bases are TGTGCCAGCAGCTCCACCCAGGTCTATGGCTACACCTTC. Its protein product is CASSSTQVYGYTF.